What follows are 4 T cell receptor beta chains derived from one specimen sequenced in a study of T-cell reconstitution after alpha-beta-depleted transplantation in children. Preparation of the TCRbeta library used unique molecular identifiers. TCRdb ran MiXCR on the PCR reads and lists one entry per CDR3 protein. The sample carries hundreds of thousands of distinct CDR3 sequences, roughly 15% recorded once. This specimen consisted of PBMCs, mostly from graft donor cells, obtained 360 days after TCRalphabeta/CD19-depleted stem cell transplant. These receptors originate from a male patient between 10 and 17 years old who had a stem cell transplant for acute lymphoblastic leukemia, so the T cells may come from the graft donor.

CDR3 amino acids: CASIPPLAGLNEQFF. CDR3 DNA sequence: TGTGCCAGCATCCCCCCACTAGCGGGTTTGAATGAGCAGTTCTTC. The V call is TRBV12-3 or TRBV12-4, the J call TRBJ2-1, with TRBD2 matching 9 bases. V gave up 7 bases and J gave up 7 bases; unmatched junction bases: 11. The CDR3 is 15 amino acids.

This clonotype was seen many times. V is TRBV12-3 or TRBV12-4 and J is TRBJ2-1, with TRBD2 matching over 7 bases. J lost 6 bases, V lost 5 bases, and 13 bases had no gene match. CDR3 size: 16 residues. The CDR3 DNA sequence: TGTGCCAGCAGTCCCTCCGGGACTACCCTCCGCAATGAGCAGTTCTTC. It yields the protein CASSPSGTTLRNEQFF.

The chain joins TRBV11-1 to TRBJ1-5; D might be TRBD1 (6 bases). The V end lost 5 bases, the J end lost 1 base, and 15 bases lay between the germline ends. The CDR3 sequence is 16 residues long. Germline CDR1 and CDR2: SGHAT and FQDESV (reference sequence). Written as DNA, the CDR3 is TGTGCCAGCAGCCTTCACAGGGATTCGAGCAATCAGCCCCAGCATTTT. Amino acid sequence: CASSLHRDSSNQPQHF.

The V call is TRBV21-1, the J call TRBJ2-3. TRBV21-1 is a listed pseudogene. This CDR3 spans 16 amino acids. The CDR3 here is CASSKQLPLGTDTQYF. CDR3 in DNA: TGTGCCAGCAGCAAACAACTACCCCTAGGCACAGATACGCAGTATTTT.